This T cell receptor (beta chain) derives from a study of shared clonotypes between healthy human individuals (TCRdb year 2020). Background on the whole study: Two women and three men aged 18 to 49 years were included in the cohort. Per donor, three plates each were used for CD4 naive and CD4 memory, two for CD8 naive, and one for CD8 memory. To estimate repertoire size and how much clonotypes are shared between individuals, the study performed deep sequencing of blood TCR repertoires from about 5 healthy adults. Different laboratories and diverse techniques were used to prepare libraries and sequence TCR repertoires, to increase sequencing depth and limit assay-specific biases. Per donor, leukapheresis produced somewhere between about 0.85 and 10 billion PBMCs.

Using the deep immunoSEQ assay, TCR CDR3 regions were amplified from genomic DNA by multiplex PCR. Extracted genomic DNA from each cell subset was distributed evenly across all wells of several immunoSEQ 96-well plates, and each plate was treated as a replicate. For sorted subsets, 200 to 250 ng genomic DNA, equal to about 30,000 T cell genomes, was loaded into each replicate PCR. Purified libraries were quantified with a Qubit 3.0 fluorometer, sized on a Bioanalyzer 2100, and re-quantified with the KAPA Library Quantification kit. Every immunoSEQ 96-well plate was sequenced on a dedicated single-read 150-cycle Illumina NextSeq 550 flow cell. Turning to the authors' computational methods: Because the immunoSEQ output held only junctional sequences and lacked quality scores, the filtering could not match the filtering applied to full-length reads. To assign V/J genes and CDR3, sequences were annotated using PyIR, a Python wrapper for IgBLAST v1.9, with IMGT germline references. Reads were filtered out if the reads had weak V/J assignments (E-value above 1e-6), no CDR3, stop codons, out-of-frame junctions, or ambiguous translated residues. V3J clonotypes were defined as sequences sharing an identical inferred V gene, J gene, and CDR3 amino acid sequence. To compute the percentage overlap between repertoires, the number of shared unique clonotypes was divided by the size of the smaller repertoire. Three approaches were used to assess repertoire richness: RTK rarefaction, the Chao1 estimator, and Recon v2.1 estimates of unobserved clonotypes. For all TCRbeta clonotypes obtained by the gDNA method from a few donors, generation probabilities were computed with OLGA. TCRdb limited this immuneACCESS table to in-frame rearrangements with V and J called. A share of clones is missing; checked studies link under half to unresolved V genes, and the rest is unexplained. The V and J calls and clone size come from that table; D and trimming were worked out from the DNA. The sample contains over 850,000 clones, approximately 80% of them found a single time. 0.5% to 0.65% of the sample belongs to the ten largest clones.

The full study reports these points: Compared with non-shared clonotypes, clonotypes shared by all four sorted-subset donors had higher generation probabilities. Incomplete sequencing was indicated by rarefaction of sorted-subset datasets, despite the large sequencing depth. Based on pairwise subsampling, the degree of clonotype sharing among donors was expected to be affected by sequencing depth. When a few donors were compared, the shared fraction of clonotypes was about 5% for naive CD4, roughly 3.4% for naive CD8, more than 2% for memory CD4, and roughly 0.43% for memory CD8. The genetic and exposure-history diversity represented was limited by the small number of donors. Sampling was restricted to blood, and TCR repertoires in tissues likely differ from the TCR repertoires found in blood. Naive subsets generally had larger estimated clonotype richness than memory subsets did.

The donors were healthy, HIV-negative adults with no recently reported acute infections or vaccinations. Every donor was a Caucasian adult residing in Nashville, Tennessee, USA. CD4+ T cells were enriched by magnetic negative selection, after which naive cells were positively selected on CD45RA and the negative fraction was taken as the memory subset. Blood was collected by leukapheresis, and PBMCs were isolated by Ficoll-Histopaque density gradient centrifugation and then cryopreserved in liquid nitrogen vapor phase. Purity and quantity of every magnetically sorted T cell population were checked by analytical flow cytometry. Genomic DNA was isolated from each sorted fraction and quantified by UV absorbance on a Nanodrop 2000c. Turning to this clone: Its antigen is still unknown. It has no much larger one-base neighbor in the sample; base qualities were not kept.

The germline V gene provides CDR1 SNHLY and CDR2 FYNNEI. The junction shows trimming of 4 bases on V and 7 bases on J, and the gene matches do not reach 4 bases of it. The CDR3, cysteine through phenylalanine, is 14 amino acids long. The kept DNA is CDR3 alone, 42 bases in frame from the first base. Sequencing was carried out using memory CD4+ T cells from PBMCs. The intended sense of this specimen's cell subset or site label: CD45RA-negative fraction. The TCR originated in a man younger than 35 in good health. Some clones in this sample may be carry-over from other donors' samples. Here the chain combines TRBV2 and TRBJ2-2; TRBD1 agrees with 9 junctional bases. For the CDR3, the sequence is CASSVRTGVGELFF. The bases are TGTGCCAGCAGTGTCAGGACAGGGGTCGGGGAGCTGTTTTTT.